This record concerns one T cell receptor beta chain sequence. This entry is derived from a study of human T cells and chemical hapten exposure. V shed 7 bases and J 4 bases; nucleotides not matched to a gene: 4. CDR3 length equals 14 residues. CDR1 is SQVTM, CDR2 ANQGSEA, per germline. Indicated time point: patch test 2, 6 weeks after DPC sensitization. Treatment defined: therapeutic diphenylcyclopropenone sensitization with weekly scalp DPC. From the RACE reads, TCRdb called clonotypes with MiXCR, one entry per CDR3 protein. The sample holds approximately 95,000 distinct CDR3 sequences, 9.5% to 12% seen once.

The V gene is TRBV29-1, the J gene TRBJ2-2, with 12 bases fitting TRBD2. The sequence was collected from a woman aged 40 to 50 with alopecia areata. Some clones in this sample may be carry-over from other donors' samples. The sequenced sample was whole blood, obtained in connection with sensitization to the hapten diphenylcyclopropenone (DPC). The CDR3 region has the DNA TGCAGCGCCACTAGCGGGAGGCCCACCGGGGAGCTGTTTTTT. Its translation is CSATSGRPTGELFF.